This TCR beta chain was sequenced in a study of T cells in Graves' hyperthyroidism and ophthalmopathy. The CDR3 loop spans 13 amino acids. The J segment lost 6 bases and the V segment lost 0 bases, leaving 4 bases of the junction unmatched. CDR1 and CDR2 from the germline V gene are GTSNPN and SVGIG (reference sequence). What was amplified from RNA transcripts were TCR beta CDR3 regions. First-round RT-PCR of the TCR CDR3 relied on the HTBI primer set. TCRdb passed the multiplex PCR reads through MiXCR, listing each CDR3 protein once. Here the sample spans 660,000 or so distinct CDR3 sequences, roughly 20% being singletons. This clonotype was seen repeatedly, ten times or more.

The V gene is TRBV30, the J gene TRBJ2-7; 8 nucleotides agree with TRBD2. Sequencing was performed on blood. This TCR was sampled from a man younger than 40 with Graves' ophthalmopathy. CDR3 DNA: TGTGCCTGGAGTGTACGGCTAGCGGGCGAGCAGTACTTC. Translation gives CAWSVRLAGEQYF.